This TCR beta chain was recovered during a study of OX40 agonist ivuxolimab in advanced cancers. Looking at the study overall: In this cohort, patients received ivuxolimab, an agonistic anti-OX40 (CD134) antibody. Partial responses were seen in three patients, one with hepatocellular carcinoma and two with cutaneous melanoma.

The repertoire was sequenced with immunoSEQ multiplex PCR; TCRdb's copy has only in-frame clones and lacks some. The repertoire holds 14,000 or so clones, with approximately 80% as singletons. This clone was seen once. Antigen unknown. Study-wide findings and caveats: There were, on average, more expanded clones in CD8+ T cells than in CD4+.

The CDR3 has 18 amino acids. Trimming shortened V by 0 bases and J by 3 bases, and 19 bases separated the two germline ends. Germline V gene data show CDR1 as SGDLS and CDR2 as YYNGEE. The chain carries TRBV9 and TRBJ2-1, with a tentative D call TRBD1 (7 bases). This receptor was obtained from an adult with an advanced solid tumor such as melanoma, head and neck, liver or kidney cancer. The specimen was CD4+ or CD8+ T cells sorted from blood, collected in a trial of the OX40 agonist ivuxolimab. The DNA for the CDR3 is TGTGCCAGCAGCGTAGTGGCAGGGGGGAGCGGTGACTACAATGAGCAGTTCTTC. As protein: CASSVVAGGSGDYNEQFF.